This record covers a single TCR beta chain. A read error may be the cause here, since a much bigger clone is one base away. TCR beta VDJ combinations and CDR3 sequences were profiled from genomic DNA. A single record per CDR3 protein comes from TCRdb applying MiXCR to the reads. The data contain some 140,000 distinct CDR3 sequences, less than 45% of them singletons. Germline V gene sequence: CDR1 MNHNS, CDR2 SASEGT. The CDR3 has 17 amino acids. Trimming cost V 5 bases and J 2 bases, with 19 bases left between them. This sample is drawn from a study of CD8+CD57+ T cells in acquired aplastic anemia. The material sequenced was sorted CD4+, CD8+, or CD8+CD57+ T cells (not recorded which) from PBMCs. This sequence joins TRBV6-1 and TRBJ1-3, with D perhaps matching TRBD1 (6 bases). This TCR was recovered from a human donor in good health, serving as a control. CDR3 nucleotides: TGTGCCAGCAGTCGGACTGGACAGTCGAGCCCTGGAAACACCATATATTTT. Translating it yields CASSRTGQSSPGNTIYF.